This T cell receptor (beta chain) was sequenced during a study of tumor and adjacent non-tumor tissue in lung cancer. On this clonotype: One junction end disagrees with the germline gene, perhaps due to a read error.

Three rounds of nested PCR, following a modified ARM-PCR protocol, produced the TCRbeta library. TCRdb re-called the multiplex PCR reads through MiXCR, storing one row per CDR3 protein. This table has over 85,000 distinct CDR3 sequences, over 70% appearing once. No cell sorting was done before RNA was extracted from the tissue. The receptor was derived from a man in his 70s with non-small cell lung cancer. The sample taken for sequencing was lung tumor tissue.

As DNA, the CDR3 is TGCGCCAGCAGCCAAGCTGTCTCTATAGATACGAAGTATTTT. It specifies CASSQAVSIDTKYF. The rearrangement links TRBV4-1 to TRBJ2-3; no firm D call. The CDR3 runs to 14 residues. Germline CDR1 MGHRA, CDR2 YSYEKL.